Here is one T cell receptor (beta chain) with its context. Its antigen is unidentified. This entry belongs to a study of HIV-infected patients and healthy controls. cDNA was made from approximately 500 ng RNA using alpha and beta constant primers. Separate chain-specific third strand synthesis with multiplexing indices produced the alpha and beta libraries. Two random hexamers, added before amplification and joined, formed each molecule's 12-nucleotide barcode. TCRdb reanalysed the 5' RACE reads using MiXCR and keeps one entry per CDR3 protein. Counted here are some 20,000 distinct CDR3 sequences, 9% to 10% occurring once; the ten biggest clones make up about 6.7%. Overall study results and limits: Significantly higher mean Gini indices appeared in HIV-infected repertoires, possibly reflecting oligoclonality.

All unsorted peripheral T cells were captured because whole blood was used without fractionation. Control samples came from about nine uninfected healthy donors, several of them resampled after roughly 13 weeks. The CDR3 is made up of 14 amino acids. The V end was cut by 0 bases, the J end by 8 bases, with 13 bases between. CDR1 is LGHNA, CDR2 YNFKEQ, per germline. The source material was blood. This TCR came from an adult in good health. The rearrangement links TRBV4-2 to TRBJ1-2; TRBD1 is a possible D gene (5 bases). The CDR3 nucleotides read TGTGCCAGCAGCCAAGATCCAAGGGGCGGAGGCTACACCTTC. Its translation is CASSQDPRGGGYTF.